Sequencing of this T cell receptor (beta chain) was carried out in a study of CD8 T cells in ankylosing spondylitis. Quantitative 5'-RACE with molecular barcodes was used to make the TCR beta libraries. In TCRdb, the 5' RACE reads were re-called with MiXCR into one record per CDR3 protein. The profile shows fewer than 400,000 distinct CDR3 sequences, around 7.6% of them singletons. The germline V gene has CDR1 MDHEN and CDR2 SYDVKM. V lost 8 bases and J lost 2, with 15 bases in between. The CDR3 is 14 residues long. Study findings and constraints: Earlier studies detected some motif variants in reactive arthritis synovial fluid and blood. In ankylosing spondylitis blood, a motif of roughly eight highly homologous TCR beta variants appeared characteristic. Researchers reportedly found disease-linked clones significantly enriched in matched ankylosing spondylitis synovial fluid.

This clonotype was observed many times. Its target is unknown. Sequenced: blood, either unsorted or a sorted T cell fraction (not recorded which). This chain connects TRBV28 to TRBJ1-2, with TRBD1 as a possible D gene (5 bases). The source of this sequence is a male donor with ankylosing spondylitis. The CDR3 sequence is CASERTLRNYGYTF. CDR3 in DNA: TGTGCCAGCGAGAGGACACTCAGAAACTATGGCTACACCTTC.